This TCR beta chain derives from a study of cytomegalovirus exposure and HLA in healthy donors. Findings and limits, study-wide: Analysis performed later showed TCR beta chains linked to HLA being more clonally expanded than equally common others. A few CMV-associated chains were confirmed in vitro to be specific for CMV antigens. Being productive about 87% or about 30% of the time was typical of most TCR beta V segments in an earlier analysis. A later examination showed that TCR association rates differed by HLA locus, with DRB1 most and HLA-C fewest.

The primer mix had 60 Vbeta and 13 Jbeta primers. Clones were read by immunoSEQ multiplex PCR, and TCRdb kept only the in-frame ones, dropping some. The sample holds roughly 80,000 clones. The CDR3 has 13 amino acids. Germline lookup yields CDR1 SGHNT and CDR2 YENEEA. V was shortened by 4 bases and J by 4 bases, with 8 bases between the two germline ends. Note on this clone: The antigen is unknown.

The chain has TRBV11-3 and TRBJ2-1; possible D gene TRBD2, 5 bases. Specimen: PBMCs. The TCR comes from a man between 50 and 59 years old in good health and CMV-seropositive. The CDR3, as DNA: TGTGCCAGCAGCTCTGGACTTTACAATGAGCAGTTCTTC. This translates into CASSSGLYNEQFF. Full variable domain (outside the CDR3, taken from reference TRBV11-3 and TRBJ2-1): EAGVVQSPRYKIIEKKQPVAFWCNPISGHNTLYWYLQNLGQGPELLIRYENEEAVDDSQLPKDRFSAERLKGVDSTLKIQPAELGDSAVYLCASSSGLYNEQFFGPGTRLTVL.